This TCR beta chain was found in a study of T cell repertoires in cytomegalovirus infection. A single record per CDR3 protein comes from TCRdb applying MiXCR to the reads. The table shows approximately 200,000 distinct CDR3 sequences, with 28% occurring only once. This clonotype was found a few times. J gave up 4 bases and V 3 bases, and 14 bases lay outside the gene matches. This CDR3 comprises 18 residues. The V gene's germline CDR1 is ENHRY and CDR2 SYGVKD. This receptor was taken from a human donor in good health (CMV status not recorded). Some clones in this sample may be carry-over from other donors' samples. This chain links TRBV10-3 with TRBJ1-2, with TRBD1 matching 10 bases. Sequenced: PBMCs. CDR3 bases: TGTGCCATCAGTGATCAGGGGACAGGGGTTTCTCCTCTCTATGGCTACACCTTC. Its protein is CAISDQGTGVSPLYGYTF.